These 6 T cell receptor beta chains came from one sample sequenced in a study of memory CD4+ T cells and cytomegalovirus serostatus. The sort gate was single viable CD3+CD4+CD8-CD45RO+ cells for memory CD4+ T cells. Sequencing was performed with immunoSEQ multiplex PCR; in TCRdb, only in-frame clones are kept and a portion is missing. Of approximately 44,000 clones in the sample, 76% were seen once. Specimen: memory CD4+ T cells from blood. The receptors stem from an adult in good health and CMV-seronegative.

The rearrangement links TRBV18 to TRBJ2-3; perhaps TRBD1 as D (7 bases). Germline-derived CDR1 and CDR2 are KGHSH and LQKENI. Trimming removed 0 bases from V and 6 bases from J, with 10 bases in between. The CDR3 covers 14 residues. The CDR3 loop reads CASSPPGGQDTQYF. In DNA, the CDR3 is TGTGCCAGCTCACCACCGGGGGGACAGGATACGCAGTATTTT.

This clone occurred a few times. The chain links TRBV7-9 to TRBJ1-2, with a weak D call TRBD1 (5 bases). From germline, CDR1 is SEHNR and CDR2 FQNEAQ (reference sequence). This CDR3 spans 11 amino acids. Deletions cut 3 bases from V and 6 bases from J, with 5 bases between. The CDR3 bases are TGTGCCAGCAGCTTGGGGGATGGCTACACCTTC. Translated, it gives CASSLGDGYTF.

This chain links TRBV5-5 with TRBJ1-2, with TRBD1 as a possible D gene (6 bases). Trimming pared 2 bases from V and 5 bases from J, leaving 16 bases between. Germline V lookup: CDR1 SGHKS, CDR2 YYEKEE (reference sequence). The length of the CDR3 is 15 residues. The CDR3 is CASSFRGGLGYGYTF. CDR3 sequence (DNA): TGTGCCAGCAGCTTCAGGGGTGGGCTAGGTTATGGCTACACCTTC.

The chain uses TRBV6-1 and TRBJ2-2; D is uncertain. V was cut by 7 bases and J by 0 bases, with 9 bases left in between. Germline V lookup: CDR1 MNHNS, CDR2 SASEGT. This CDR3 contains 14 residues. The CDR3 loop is CASIPQPNTGELFF. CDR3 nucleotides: TGTGCCAGCATCCCCCAGCCGAACACCGGGGAGCTGTTTTTT.

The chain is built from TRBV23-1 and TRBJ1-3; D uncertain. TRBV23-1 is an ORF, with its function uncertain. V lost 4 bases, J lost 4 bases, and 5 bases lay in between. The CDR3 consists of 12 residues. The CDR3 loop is CASSRRGNTIYF. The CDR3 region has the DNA TGCGCCAGCAGTCGAAGGGGAAACACCATATATTTT.

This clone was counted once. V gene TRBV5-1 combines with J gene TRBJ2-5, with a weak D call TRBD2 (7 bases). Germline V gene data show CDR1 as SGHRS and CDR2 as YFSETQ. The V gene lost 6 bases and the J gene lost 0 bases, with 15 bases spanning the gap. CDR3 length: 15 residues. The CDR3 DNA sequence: TGCGCCAGCACACCGGGGGGCGGGAACCAAGAGACCCAGTACTTC. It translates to CASTPGGGNQETQYF.